The entry that follows covers one T cell receptor beta chain sequence. What it binds is unknown. Germline assignment: CDR1 SNHLY and CDR2 FYNNEI. With V trimmed by 7 bases and J by 6 bases, 6 bases remained unmatched. The CDR3 covers 13 residues. The entry originates in a study of graft-versus-host responses after intestinal transplantation. Whole-study context: Recipients received multivisceral, liver-intestinal, or isolated intestinal transplants. All recipients were given anti-thymocyte globulin induction, and tacrolimus and steroids were then administered for around three years. The study, taken as a whole, reports: In patients with graft-donor T cell macrochimerism, allograft graft-versus-host to host-versus-graft clonal ratios were high.

TCRdb's copy holds only in-frame clones and misses some; the assay was immunoSEQ multiplex PCR. Of 65,000 to 85,000 clones in the sample, approximately 92% were seen once. This clonotype originated in a human patient who received an intestinal transplant, so some T cells may come from the graft donor. This sequence joins TRBV2 and TRBJ2-4; the match to TRBD2 covers 7 bases. Sequencing used bone marrow, obtained around 720 days after intestinal transplantation. The chain's CDR3 is CASTSGEGNIQYF. For the CDR3, the DNA is TGTGCCAGCACGTCCGGGGAGGGAAACATTCAGTACTTC.